A single sample is the source of the 30 T cell receptor beta chains below, sequenced in a study of blood T cell repertoires in COVID-19. Profiling relied on immunoSEQ multiplex PCR, and the TCRdb table lists in-frame clones only, not all of them. Of around 64,000 clones listed, around 87% were seen once; the top ten hold approximately 11%. Sequenced input: peripheral blood. All receptors derive from a woman aged 18 to 35 with acute or convalescent COVID-19.

The V and J genes are TRBV29-1 and TRBJ2-5, with 7 bases matching TRBD1. The CDR3 runs 14 residues. CDR1 and CDR2 (germline): SQVTM, ANQGSEA. V dropped 4 bases and J dropped 1; count of bases not matched to a gene: 6. CDR3 region: CSVVGGTVQETQYF. The CDR3 region has the DNA TGCAGCGTTGTGGGTGGGACAGTCCAAGAGACCCAGTACTTC.

CDR3 protein: CATSDLSDNEQFF. Written as DNA, the CDR3 is TGTGCCACCAGTGATTTATCAGACAATGAGCAGTTCTTC. The V and J genes are TRBV24-1 and TRBJ2-1; no definite D call. The germline V and J ends were trimmed by 1 base and 5 bases, with 5 bases remaining between them. This CDR3 has 13 residues. The germline V gene has CDR1 KGHDR and CDR2 SFDVKD.

V gene TRBV28 combines with J gene TRBJ1-6; 9 bases are shared with TRBD1. V dropped 3 bases and J dropped 5; count of bases not matched to a gene: 5. The CDR3 extends over 16 amino acids. CDR1 and CDR2 from the germline V gene are MDHEN and SYDVKM. The CDR3 DNA reads TGTGCCAGCAGTTTGGACAGGGGATTTAATAATTCACCCCTCCACTTT. Translating gives CASSLDRGFNNSPLHF.

The table lists this clone with a few counts. The J gene is TRBJ1-5, the V gene TRBV28; D is perhaps TRBD1 (6 bases). The CDR3 is 13 residues long. V lost 5 bases, J lost 8 bases, and 13 bases lay in between. Germline loops: CDR1 MDHEN, CDR2 SYDVKM. The CDR3 nucleotides are TGTGCCAGCAGTCGGGGGGCGAATAAGCCCCAGCATTTT. Protein product: CASSRGANKPQHF.

The chain employs TRBV18 and TRBJ1-5; D gene uncertain. The CDR3 sequence is 13 residues long. The germline V gene encodes CDR1 KGHSH and CDR2 LQKENI. With 3 bases removed from V and 5 bases from J, the gap between germline ends came to 8 bases. In DNA form, the CDR3 reads TGTGCCAGCTCACCTGCCCTAGATCAGCCCCAGCATTTT. Protein: CASSPALDQPQHF.

V usage is TRBV28 and J usage is TRBJ2-1; TRBD2 matches 7 bases. The CDR3 has 15 residues. The germline V gene encodes CDR1 MDHEN and CDR2 SYDVKM. The V and J ends lost 10 bases and 7 bases, in that order; junction bases with no gene match: 16. This chain's CDR3 is CATLSLGRERNEQFF. CDR3 in DNA: TGTGCCACCCTCAGTCTGGGGCGGGAGAGGAATGAGCAGTTCTTC.

V gene TRBV2 combines with J gene TRBJ1-2; a possible D gene is TRBD1 (6 bases). Trimming took 8 bases from V and 4 from J, leaving 26 bases between them. The length of the CDR3 is 17 residues. Germline V CDR1 and CDR2: SNHLY, FYNNEI. The CDR3 is CASEGGKQGGGGYGYTF. Written as DNA, the CDR3 is TGTGCCAGCGAGGGAGGAAAACAAGGAGGGGGGGGCTATGGCTACACCTTC.

Worth noting for this clone: The same CDR3 also results from other DNA sequences found in this sample. The chain has TRBV19 and TRBJ1-1; TRBD1 agrees at 8 bases. Germline V gives CDR1 LNHDA, CDR2 SQIVND (reference sequence). The CDR3 length is 15 residues. With V trimmed by 1 base and J by 1 base, 2 bases remained unmatched. The CDR3 DNA follows: TGTGCCAGTAGTATAGCTGGGACAGGGAACACTGAAGCTTTCTTT. Its protein is CASSIAGTGNTEAFF.

The V call is TRBV4-3, the J call TRBJ1-1, with 8 positions matching TRBD1. The V and J ends lost 4 bases and 5 bases, in that order; junction bases with no gene match: 9. The CDR3 length is 15 residues. Per germline, CDR1 LGHNA and CDR2 YSLEER. The chain's CDR3 is CASSPLTGVSTEAFF. DNA for the CDR3: TGCGCCAGCAGCCCGTTGACAGGGGTGTCTACTGAAGCTTTCTTT.

This chain uses TRBV7-9 with TRBJ2-7; TRBD1 aligns across 7 bases. V shed 5 bases, J shed 6 bases, and the junction held 10 bases outside the gene matches. This CDR3 region has 14 residues. Germline assignment: CDR1 SEHNR and CDR2 FQNEAQ (reference sequence). The CDR3 region is CASSADRAPSEQYF. The CDR3 bases are TGTGCCAGCAGCGCCGACAGGGCTCCCTCCGAGCAGTACTTC.

The CDR3 nucleotides read TGTGCCAGCAGCTTAGATGGGGACTTCACAGATACGCAGTATTTT. It translates to CASSLDGDFTDTQYF. The chain uses TRBV11-2 and TRBJ2-3, with a possible D match to TRBD2 (6 bases). The CDR3 is 15 residues long. Trimming shortened V by 0 bases and J by 2 bases, and 9 bases separated the two germline ends. Germline V CDR1 and CDR2: SGHAT, FQNNGV.

V is TRBV5-6 and J is TRBJ2-5; TRBD1 matches at 7 bases. This CDR3 has 16 amino acids. J gave up 4 bases and V 0 bases, and 9 bases lay outside the gene matches. Germline V CDR1 and CDR2: SGHDT, YYEEEE. CDR3 residues: CASSLETRGWTETQYF. CDR3 DNA: TGTGCCAGCAGCTTGGAGACCAGGGGGTGGACAGAGACCCAGTACTTC.

This chain links TRBV28 with TRBJ1-4, with D unclear. CDR1 and CDR2 from the germline V gene are MDHEN and SYDVKM. Deletions cut 3 bases from V and 10 bases from J, with 18 bases between. CDR3 size: 15 residues. CDR3 sequence reads: CASSFPTQGLRKLFF. The CDR3 nucleotides are TGTGCCAGCAGTTTCCCGACCCAAGGACTGCGAAAACTGTTTTTT.

In this sample, this clone turned up a few times. This chain's CDR3 is CAWIVQGFGSPLHF. DNA for the CDR3: TGTGCCTGGATAGTGCAGGGGTTCGGGTCACCCCTCCACTTT. The rearrangement links TRBV30 to TRBJ1-6; D is perhaps TRBD1 (6 bases). The germline CDR1 and CDR2 sequences are GTSNPN and SVGIG (reference sequence). The V end was cut by 4 bases, the J end by 10 bases, with 17 bases between. This CDR3 has 14 amino acids.

This chain uses TRBV28 with TRBJ1-5; 8 nucleotides match TRBD1. This CDR3 is built from 16 residues. V was clipped by 5 bases and J by 0 bases; unmatched bases: 6. Germline V gene data show CDR1 as MDHEN and CDR2 as SYDVKM. The CDR3 loop reads CASSTRQGYSNQPQHF. CDR3 nucleotides: TGTGCCAGCAGTACGAGACAGGGGTATAGCAATCAGCCCCAGCATTTT.

V is TRBV20-1 and J is TRBJ1-5; D is unresolved. With 6 bases removed from V and 2 bases from J, the gap between germline ends came to 26 bases. This CDR3 comprises 18 residues. Germline values: CDR1 DFQATT, CDR2 SNEGSKA (reference sequence). The CDR3 sequence is CSASKRVPRIRGNQPQHF. The CDR3 DNA reads as TGCAGTGCCAGTAAGAGAGTTCCGCGGATACGGGGCAATCAGCCCCAGCATTTT.

This chain joins TRBV5-5 and TRBJ1-1, with D perhaps matching TRBD1 (5 bases). Germline CDR1 and CDR2: SGHKS and YYEKEE (reference sequence). The CDR3 covers 15 residues. The ends were cut back, 2 bases at V and 0 bases at J, with 11 bases in the middle. The CDR3 loop reads CASSLTGRLNTEAFF. The CDR3 region has the DNA TGTGCCAGCAGCTTAACAGGCAGGCTGAACACTGAAGCTTTCTTT.

The chain combines TRBV6-2 or TRBV6-3 with TRBJ1-1; TRBD1 might be the D (6 bases). Germline V CDR1 and CDR2: MNHEY, SVGEGT. The V and J ends lost 6 bases and 4 bases respectively, with 15 bases between them. This CDR3 is built from 14 residues. This CDR3 is CASRYQGKATEAFF. In DNA, the CDR3 is TGTGCCAGCAGATACCAGGGGAAGGCCACTGAAGCTTTCTTT.

The rearrangement uses TRBV30 and TRBJ2-1; D is unresolved. V was trimmed by 4 bases and J by 6 bases, leaving 10 bases between them. CDR3 length: 12 amino acids. Germline CDR1 reads GTSNPN; CDR2 reads SVGIG (reference sequence). In nucleotides, the CDR3 is TGTGCCTGGACAATTGGGCCCAATGAGCAGTTCTTC. Translated, it gives CAWTIGPNEQFF. Variable domain in full (rest from reference TRBV30 and TRBJ2-1): SQTIHQWPATLVQPVGSPLSLECTVEGTSNPNLYWYRQAAGRGLQLLFYSVGIGQISSEVPQNLSASRPQDRQFILSSKKLLLSDSGFYLCAWTIGPNEQFFGPGTRLTVL.

The chain joins TRBV6-1 to TRBJ1-6; D gene unclear. The CDR3 is 18 amino acids. The V gene lost 0 bases and the J gene lost 0 bases, with 12 bases spanning the gap. Per germline, CDR1 MNHNS and CDR2 SASEGT. The CDR3 reads CASSEAMAGSSYNSPLHF. CDR3 bases: TGTGCCAGCAGTGAAGCGATGGCGGGAAGCTCCTATAATTCACCCCTCCACTTT.

This clone showed up just a few times. The rearrangement uses TRBV5-1 and TRBJ2-1; 8 nucleotides line up with TRBD2. The CDR3 is 17 amino acids. Germline lookup yields CDR1 SGHRS and CDR2 YFSETQ. After removal of 4 bases from V and 3 bases from J, the junction contained 12 bases not matched to a gene. This chain's CDR3 is CASSSNSGTRIYNEQFF. The DNA for the CDR3 is TGCGCCAGCAGCAGCAATTCCGGGACTAGAATCTACAATGAGCAGTTCTTC. The variable domain in full, with the rest retrieved from reference TRBV5-1 and TRBJ2-1, is KAGVTQTPRYLIKTRGQQVTLSCSPISGHRSVSWYQQTPGQGLQFLFEYFSETQRNKGNFPGRFSGRQFSNSRSEMNVSTLELGDSALYLCASSSNSGTRIYNEQFFGPGTRLTVL.

The chain is built from TRBV9 and TRBJ2-5; TRBD2 might be the D (6 bases). V shed 9 bases and J shed 4 bases, with 13 bases lying between them. CDR1 is SGDLS and CDR2 is YYNGEE in the germline V gene. The CDR3 loop spans 12 amino acids. CDR3 coding DNA: TGTGCCACCGGGCTGGGAGGAGAGACCCAGTACTTC. This sequence encodes CATGLGGETQYF.

The chain couples TRBV12-3 or TRBV12-4 to TRBJ2-3, with D hard to call. The CDR3 length is 13 residues. V was pared by 3 bases and J by 5 bases, with 9 bases between. For the CDR3, the DNA is TGTGCCAGCAGTTTGGGCAACAAAGATACGCAGTATTTT. Translating it yields CASSLGNKDTQYF.

The chain is built from TRBV7-9 and TRBJ1-3; TRBD1 agrees at 7 bases. There are 15 residues in the CDR3. With V trimmed by 5 bases and J by 3 bases, 7 bases remained unmatched. Germline-derived CDR1 and CDR2 are SEHNR and FQNEAQ (reference sequence). CDR3 amino acids: CASSHGQDLGNTIYF. CDR3 in DNA: TGTGCCAGCAGCCACGGACAGGATCTTGGAAACACCATATATTTT.

This clone was picked up one time. This sequence joins TRBV5-1 and TRBJ2-6, with 10 bases lining up with TRBD1. Per germline, CDR1 SGHRS and CDR2 YFSETQ. The length of the CDR3 is 18 residues. Losses at the gene ends were 0 bases for V and 0 bases for J; bases not matched to a gene: 3. DNA for the CDR3: TGCGCCAGCAGCTTGGGGACAGGGGGATTCTCTGGGGCCAACGTCCTGACTTTC. The encoded protein is CASSLGTGGFSGANVLTF.

The chain is built from TRBV6-1 and TRBJ1-5; D not certain. The CDR3 has 12 amino acids. Germline V gene data show CDR1 as MNHNS and CDR2 as SASEGT. The V and J ends lost 3 bases and 5 bases respectively, with 5 bases between them. The CDR3 region is CASSDGDQPQHF. CDR3 in DNA: TGTGCCAGCAGTGACGGGGATCAGCCCCAGCATTTT.

The chain couples TRBV2 to TRBJ2-3, with a possible D match to TRBD2 (5 bases). V was clipped by 4 bases and J by 6 bases, with 14 bases between them. The CDR3 totals 14 residues. The germline gives CDR1 SNHLY, CDR2 FYNNEI. DNA of the CDR3: TGTGCCAGCAGTGGGCGCGGGTTTGATGATACGCAGTATTTT. Translating it yields CASSGRGFDDTQYF. Based on the CDR3 plus reference TRBV2 and TRBJ2-3, the full variable domain is EPEVTQTPSHQVTQMGQEVILRCVPISNHLYFYWYRQILGQKVEFLVSFYNNEISEKSEIFDDQFSVERPDGSNFTLKIRSTKLEDSAMYFCASSGRGFDDTQYFGPGTRLTVL.

V and J are TRBV11-2 and TRBJ2-1, with 7 bases aligning to TRBD2. Losses at the gene ends were 6 bases for V and 3 bases for J; bases not matched to a gene: 14. CDR1 and CDR2 (germline): SGHAT, FQNNGV. This CDR3 has 17 amino acids. The CDR3 region is CASSLAGEEVGYNEQFF. CDR3 DNA: TGTGCCAGCAGTTTGGCGGGGGAGGAAGTCGGCTACAATGAGCAGTTCTTC.

This clone is a singleton in its sample. The V call is TRBV12-2, the J call TRBJ2-1; the table's D gene call, TRBD1, was not cross checked with the DNA. TRBV12-2 is labeled a pseudogene. The CDR3 consists of 14 residues. The CDR3 DNA follows: TGTGCAAGTCCCCATGGACAGGGTCTGAATGAGCAGTTCTTC. Translation: CASPHGQGLNEQFF.

The chain couples TRBV25-1 to TRBJ2-2; 10 bases map to TRBD1. Germline V gene sequence: CDR1 MGHDK, CDR2 SYGVNS. The V gene end was trimmed by 1 base and the J gene end by 3 bases; junction bases not matched to a gene: 2. The length of the CDR3 is 16 residues. The CDR3 DNA reads as TGTGCCAGCAGTGAATGGGGGACAGGGGACACCGGGGAGCTGTTTTTT. Encoded protein: CASSEWGTGDTGELFF.